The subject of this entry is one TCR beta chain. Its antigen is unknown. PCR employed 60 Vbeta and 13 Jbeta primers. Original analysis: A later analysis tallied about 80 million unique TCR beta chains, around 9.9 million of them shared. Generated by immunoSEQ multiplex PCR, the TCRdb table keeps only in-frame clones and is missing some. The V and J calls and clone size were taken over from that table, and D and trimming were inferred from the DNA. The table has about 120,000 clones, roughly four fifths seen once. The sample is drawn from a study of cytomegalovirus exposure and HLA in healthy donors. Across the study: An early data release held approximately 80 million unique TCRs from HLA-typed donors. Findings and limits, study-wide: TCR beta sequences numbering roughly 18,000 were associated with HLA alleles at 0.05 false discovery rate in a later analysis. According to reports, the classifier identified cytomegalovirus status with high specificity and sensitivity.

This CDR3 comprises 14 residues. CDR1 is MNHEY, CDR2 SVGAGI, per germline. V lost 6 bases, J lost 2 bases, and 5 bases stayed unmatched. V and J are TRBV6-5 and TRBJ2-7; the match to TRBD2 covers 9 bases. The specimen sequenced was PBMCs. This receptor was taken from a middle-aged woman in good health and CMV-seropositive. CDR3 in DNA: TGTGCCAGCAGCTTAGCGGGAGTCCCCTACGAGCAGTACTTC. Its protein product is CASSLAGVPYEQYF.